Shown below are 23 T cell receptor beta chains from a single sample sequenced in a study of blood T cell repertoires in COVID-19. Some clones are missing from TCRdb's copy, which holds only in-frame ones; the method was immunoSEQ multiplex PCR. The sample lists 110,000 to 150,000 clones, about four fifths occurring once. The sample comprised peripheral blood. The receptors here all came from a human donor in a cohort sampled during active COVID-19.

The chain uses TRBV9 and TRBJ2-2; 7 positions match TRBD2. V trimming: 3 bases; J trimming: 2 bases; junction bases outside the gene matches: 4. Germline V gene sequence: CDR1 SGDLS, CDR2 YYNGEE. This CDR3 has 15 amino acids. The CDR3 DNA is TGTGCCAGCAGCGGAGGCGGGGGTAACACCGGGGAGCTGTTTTTT. It encodes CASSGGGGNTGELFF.

The chain couples TRBV28 to TRBJ2-7; D uncertain. The germline CDR1 and CDR2 sequences are MDHEN and SYDVKM. This CDR3 is 12 amino acids long. Deletions cut 6 bases from V and 4 bases from J, with 10 bases between. The CDR3 region has the DNA TGTGCCAGCAGGTCCGGCAGGTACGAGCAGTACTTC. It encodes CASRSGRYEQYF.

The table lists this clone with a few counts. This sequence joins TRBV7-9 and TRBJ1-6; D not resolved. This CDR3 region has 12 residues. V lost 3 bases to trimming and J lost 14 bases, with 11 bases between them. Germline V lookup: CDR1 SEHNR, CDR2 FQNEAQ (reference sequence). DNA for the CDR3: TGTGCCAGCAGCTTGGAGGCGGGGACCCTCCACTTT. Protein: CASSLEAGTLHF.

The rearrangement links TRBV5-8 to TRBJ2-5; D perhaps matches TRBD1 (5 bases). Germline V gene data show CDR1 as SGHTS and CDR2 as YDEGEE. Trimming took off 1 base at V and 5 bases at J, with 15 bases between the two ends. The CDR3 is 15 amino acids. The CDR3 reads CASSLRGQPGETQYF. DNA of the CDR3: TGTGCCAGCAGCTTGAGGGGCCAGCCAGGGGAGACCCAGTACTTC.

This rearrangement joins TRBV2 to TRBJ1-1; D not certain. The germline CDR1 and CDR2 sequences are SNHLY and FYNNEI. Trimming took 4 bases from V and 5 from J, leaving 14 bases between them. The CDR3 length is 14 residues. The CDR3 coding sequence is TGTGCCAGCAGTGGGTGGGCTTCTGAAACTGAAGCTTTCTTT. Residues: CASSGWASETEAFF.

The chain employs TRBV14 and TRBJ1-2; D is possibly TRBD1 (6 bases). Per germline, CDR1 SGHDN and CDR2 FVKESK. V lost 6 bases, J lost 3 bases, and 23 bases lay in between. CDR3 length: 17 residues. The CDR3 sequence is CASSRENVRGWYYGYTF. The CDR3 bases are TGTGCCAGCAGTCGGGAAAACGTCAGGGGATGGTACTATGGCTACACCTTC.

The chain employs TRBV5-1 and TRBJ2-1; TRBD2 matches at 9 bases. The CDR3 runs to 15 residues. Germline V gene data show CDR1 as SGHRS and CDR2 as YFSETQ. The V segment lost 4 bases and the J segment 3 bases; nucleotides outside the gene matches: 5. The CDR3: CASSQAGGVYNEQFF. For the CDR3, the DNA is TGCGCCAGCAGCCAGGCGGGAGGGGTCTACAATGAGCAGTTCTTC.

The chain carries TRBV2 and TRBJ2-7, with 8 bases fitting TRBD1. The CDR3 has 14 amino acids. Germline V CDR1 and CDR2: SNHLY, FYNNEI. Losses at the gene ends were 4 bases for V and 4 bases for J; bases not matched to a gene: 6. CDR3 region: CASSAGTGIYEQYF. The CDR3 coding sequence is TGTGCCAGCAGTGCGGGGACAGGAATATACGAGCAGTACTTC. Supplemented by reference TRBV2 and TRBJ2-7, the full variable domain reads EPEVTQTPSHQVTQMGQEVILRCVPISNHLYFYWYRQILGQKVEFLVSFYNNEISEKSEIFDDQFSVERPDGSNFTLKIRSTKLEDSAMYFCASSAGTGIYEQYFGPGTRLTVT.

The chain combines TRBV15 with TRBJ1-6; 11 nucleotides match TRBD1. The CDR3 contains 16 residues. Looked up from germline, CDR1 is LNHNV and CDR2 is YYDKDF (reference sequence). The V and J ends lost 3 bases and 9 bases, in that order; junction bases with no gene match: 7. The CDR3 here is CATSRAVGTGGSPLHF. The CDR3 DNA is TGTGCCACCAGCAGGGCCGTAGGGACAGGGGGTTCACCCCTCCACTTT.

Remarks on this clone: Germline is not matched at one junction end, which may reflect a read error. The chain carries TRBV2 and TRBJ2-7; 13 nucleotides line up with TRBD2. Germline CDR1 reads SNHLY; CDR2 reads FYNNEI. The CDR3 runs to 14 residues. In DNA form, the CDR3 reads TGTGCCAGCAGTGAAAGGACTAGCGGGAGTAAGCGGAGCTTC. This gives the protein CASSERTSGSKRSF.

The V call is TRBV7-2, the J call TRBJ2-7; TRBD2 matches 14 bases. The CDR3 loop spans 17 amino acids. V dropped 2 bases and J dropped 1; count of bases not matched to a gene: 4. Germline V gives CDR1 SGHTA, CDR2 FQGNSA. CDR3 bases: TGTGCCAGCAGCTTACCGACTAGCGGGAGGGGATCCTACGAGCAGTACTTC. This translates into CASSLPTSGRGSYEQYF.

This clone showed up just a few times. The chain combines TRBV7-9 with TRBJ2-7, with D hard to call. Germline V CDR1 and CDR2: SEHNR, FQNEAQ (reference sequence). V was clipped by 2 bases and J by 2 bases, with 4 bases between them. This CDR3 region has 12 residues. CDR3 in DNA: TGTGCCAGCAGCTTATCTACCTACGAGCAGTACTTC. Translating it yields CASSLSTYEQYF.

The chain's CDR3 is CASSQAKSRAGGEQFF. The CDR3 bases are TGCGCCAGCAGCCAAGCGAAGTCGAGGGCGGGAGGTGAGCAGTTCTTC. The chain employs TRBV4-1 and TRBJ2-1; 8 bases are a match to TRBD2. This CDR3 spans 16 amino acids. V lost 1 base, J lost 9 bases, and 11 bases stayed unmatched. Germline V gives CDR1 MGHRA, CDR2 YSYEKL.

The gene calls are TRBV5-1 and TRBJ2-5, with a weak D call TRBD1 (6 bases). Looked up from germline, CDR1 is SGHRS and CDR2 is YFSETQ. The CDR3 has 13 residues. The V end was cut by 6 bases, the J end by 4 bases, with 13 bases between. This CDR3 is CASTPQGRETQYF. In DNA form, the CDR3 reads TGCGCCAGCACCCCCCAGGGGCGAGAGACCCAGTACTTC.

The chain employs TRBV10-3 and TRBJ2-1; TRBD2 matches at 12 bases. The length of the CDR3 is 15 residues. The junction had 2 bases not matched to a gene; V was cut back by 2 bases and J by 6 bases. Germline V CDR1 and CDR2: ENHRY, SYGVKD. The CDR3 loop reads CAISEKTSGSNEQFF. In DNA, the CDR3 is TGTGCCATCAGTGAGAAGACTAGCGGGAGCAATGAGCAGTTCTTC.

The chain links TRBV11-3 to TRBJ2-1; the match to TRBD1 covers 8 bases. This CDR3 region has 19 residues. Germline V gives CDR1 SGHNT, CDR2 YENEEA. J gave up 8 bases and V 5 bases, and 23 bases lay outside the gene matches. CDR3 nucleotides: TGTGCCAGCAGCCCAGGAATATTATCCGGACAGGGAATCAGGGATGAGCAGTTCTTC. Its protein is CASSPGILSGQGIRDEQFF.

V usage is TRBV27 and J usage is TRBJ2-6, with a tentative D call TRBD2 (6 bases). The CDR3 spans 15 residues. Germline values: CDR1 MNHEY, CDR2 SMNVEV (reference sequence). The ends were cut back, 6 bases at V and 0 bases at J, with 9 bases in the middle. CDR3 loop: CASRTGGSGANVLTF. For the CDR3, the DNA is TGTGCCAGCAGAACCGGGGGCTCTGGGGCCAACGTCCTGACTTTC.

The chain recombines TRBV25-1 with TRBJ1-5; D perhaps matches TRBD1 (6 bases). This CDR3 has 16 residues. Trimming left V 0 bases short and J 6 bases short, with 15 bases between. In germline, CDR1 is MGHDK, CDR2 SYGVNS. The CDR3 sequence is CASSEYCRGTGQPQHF. The CDR3 DNA sequence: TGTGCCAGCAGTGAATATTGCAGGGGTACCGGTCAGCCCCAGCATTTT.

This chain links TRBV5-4 with TRBJ1-1, with TRBD1 identical over 8 bases. V shed 1 base and J 3 bases; nucleotides not matched to a gene: 5. Germline CDR1 is SGHNT and CDR2 is YYREEE (reference sequence). CDR3 length equals 15 residues. This CDR3 reads CASSLPTGADTEAFF. CDR3 sequence (DNA): TGTGCCAGCAGCTTGCCGACAGGGGCGGACACTGAAGCTTTCTTT. Together with reference TRBV5-4 and TRBJ1-1, the CDR3 gives the full variable domain: ETGVTQSPTHLIKTRGQQVTLRCSSQSGHNTVSWYQQALGQGPQFIFQYYREEENGRGNFPPRFSGLQFPNYSSELNVNALELDDSALYLCASSLPTGADTEAFFGQGTRLTVV.

This clone was seen only a few times. The chain carries TRBV5-6 and TRBJ1-6; D is uncertain. V gave up 3 bases and J gave up 10 bases, with 14 bases separating them. This CDR3 contains 14 residues. The germline V gene encodes CDR1 SGHDT and CDR2 YYEEEE. The CDR3 DNA reads TGTGCCAGCAGCTCTAGGTTATCGGGGTCACCCCTCCACTTT. Translating gives CASSSRLSGSPLHF.

The chain carries TRBV5-6 and TRBJ2-7; tentatively, D is TRBD2 (6 bases). CDR3 length: 14 residues. Trimming shortened V by 4 bases and J by 5 bases, and 16 bases separated the two germline ends. Germline CDR1 is SGHDT and CDR2 is YYEEEE. CDR3 amino acids: CASSRGLARHEQYF. DNA of the CDR3: TGTGCCAGCAGCCGGGGACTGGCCCGCCACGAGCAGTACTTC.

The rearrangement links TRBV15 to TRBJ2-7; D gene uncertain. The CDR3 spans 13 residues. The V gene lost 1 base and the J gene lost 3 bases, with 7 bases spanning the gap. From germline, CDR1 is LNHNV and CDR2 YYDKDF (reference sequence). The CDR3 spells CATSRASSYEQYF. The CDR3 DNA reads as TGTGCCACCAGCAGAGCTTCGAGCTACGAGCAGTACTTC.

The chain is built from TRBV10-3 and TRBJ2-5; perhaps TRBD1 as D (6 bases). This CDR3 spans 15 amino acids. In germline, CDR1 is ENHRY, CDR2 SYGVKD. The ends were cut back, 4 bases at V and 3 bases at J, with 15 bases in the middle. The CDR3 nucleotides are TGTGCCATCAGTGGGAGGCCAGCAGGGGAAGAGACCCAGTACTTC. Amino acids: CAISGRPAGEETQYF.